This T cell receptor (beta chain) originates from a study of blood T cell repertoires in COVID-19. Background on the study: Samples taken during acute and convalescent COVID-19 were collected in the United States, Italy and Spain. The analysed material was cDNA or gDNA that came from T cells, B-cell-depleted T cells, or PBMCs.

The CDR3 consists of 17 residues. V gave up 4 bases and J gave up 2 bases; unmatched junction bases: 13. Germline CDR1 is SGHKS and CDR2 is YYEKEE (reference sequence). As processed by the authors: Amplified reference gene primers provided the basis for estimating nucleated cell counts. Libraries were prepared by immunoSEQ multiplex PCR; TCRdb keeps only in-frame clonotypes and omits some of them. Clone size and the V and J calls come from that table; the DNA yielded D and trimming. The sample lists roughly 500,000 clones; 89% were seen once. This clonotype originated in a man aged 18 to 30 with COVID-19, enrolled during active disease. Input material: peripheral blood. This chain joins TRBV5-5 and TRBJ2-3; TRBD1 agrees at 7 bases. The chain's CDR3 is CASSPGTATYSTDTQYF. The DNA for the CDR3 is TGTGCCAGCAGCCCGGGGACAGCGACATATTCCACAGATACGCAGTATTTT.